The 28 T cell receptor beta chains reported below all come from one sample, sequenced in a study of T cell repertoires in cytomegalovirus infection. TCRdb reanalysed the reads using MiXCR and keeps one entry per CDR3 protein. The data contain 450,000 to 550,000 distinct CDR3 sequences, 16% of them seen just once; the ten biggest clones take up around 25%. The material sequenced was CD8+ T cells from PBMCs. These receptors came from a human donor in good health (CMV status not recorded). Some clones in this sample may be carry-over from other donors' samples.

This clonotype was seen repeatedly, ten times or more. This chain links TRBV11-2 with TRBJ2-3; D is uncertain. The CDR3 runs to 13 residues. The V and J ends lost 5 bases and 2 bases respectively, with 8 bases between them. Germline lookup yields CDR1 SGHAT and CDR2 FQNNGV. The chain's CDR3 is CASSPAPTDTQYF. In DNA form, the CDR3 reads TGTGCCAGCAGCCCCGCCCCCACAGATACGCAGTATTTT.

This clonotype was observed at least ten times. The chain joins TRBV12-3 or TRBV12-4 to TRBJ2-1; D ambiguous. The CDR3 consists of 13 residues. With 3 bases removed from V and 2 bases from J, the gap between germline ends came to 5 bases. The CDR3 protein is CASSFLTYNEQFF. The CDR3 DNA reads TGTGCCAGCAGTTTCCTGACCTACAATGAGCAGTTCTTC.

This clonotype appeared many times. The chain joins TRBV27 to TRBJ2-5, with D perhaps matching TRBD2 (5 bases). The CDR3 is made up of 15 amino acids. The V end was cut by 2 bases, the J end by 4 bases, with 14 bases between. CDR1 and CDR2 from the germline V gene are MNHEY and SMNVEV (reference sequence). CDR3 DNA: TGTGCCAGCAGTTTAGTACGCCCGGGGAGAGAGACCCAGTACTTC. Residues: CASSLVRPGRETQYF.

This chain joins TRBV6-6 and TRBJ2-7; 7 bases are a match to TRBD2. Germline V gene sequence: CDR1 MNHNY, CDR2 SVGAGI (reference sequence). J gave up 4 bases and V 5 bases, and 2 bases lay outside the gene matches. The CDR3 has 12 amino acids. The DNA for the CDR3 is TGTGCCAGCAGTGGGGGGGATTACGAGCAGTACTTC. Its protein is CASSGGDYEQYF.

The chain has TRBV6-1 and TRBJ2-7, with D tentatively TRBD1 (6 bases). Germline V lookup: CDR1 MNHNS, CDR2 SASEGT. The CDR3 totals 17 residues. Trimming removed 6 bases from V and 3 bases from J, with 24 bases in between. CDR3 in DNA: TGTGCCAGCAGGCAAATTATCGGGACAACCATACACTACGAGCAGTACTTC. Translated, it gives CASRQIIGTTIHYEQYF.

The chain links TRBV29-1 to TRBJ2-1; 7 bases are shared with TRBD2. Germline V gene lookup returns CDR1 SQVTM and CDR2 ANQGSEA. J was trimmed by 0 bases and V by 8 bases; bases with no gene match: 13. This CDR3 is 16 amino acids long. CDR3 in amino acids: CSPAPRDYSSYNEQFF. In DNA form, the CDR3 reads TGCAGCCCAGCACCCCGGGACTATAGCTCCTACAATGAGCAGTTCTTC.

At least ten counts were recorded for this clonotype. The rearrangement joins TRBV4-1 to TRBJ2-7, with D possibly TRBD1 on 6 matching bases. The CDR3 has 14 residues. CDR1 and CDR2 (germline): MGHRA, YSYEKL. V lost 1 base to trimming and J lost 6 bases, with 13 bases between them. For the CDR3, the DNA is TGCGCCAGCAGCCAAGCAGGGGTTGTGCGCGAGCAGTACTTC. Its protein product is CASSQAGVVREQYF.

This chain's CDR3 is CASSEDNSGANVLTF. In DNA form, the CDR3 reads TGCGCCAGCAGTGAAGACAACTCTGGGGCCAACGTCCTGACTTTC. The rearrangement uses TRBV23-1 and TRBJ2-6; D is uncertain. TRBV23-1 counts as an open reading frame of uncertain function. The CDR3 totals 15 residues. V shed 5 bases and J shed 0 bases, with 8 bases lying between them.

In the case of this clonotype: It may be a read error: a sequence one base away is much more abundant. Since the CDR3 does not end with the conserved phenylalanine or tryptophan, this likely comes from a read error. V usage is TRBV29-1 and J usage is TRBJ1-2; D is possibly TRBD1 (6 bases). Trimming stripped 4 bases from V and 2 bases from J, with 14 bases between. This CDR3 spans 14 amino acids. Germline values: CDR1 SQVTM, CDR2 ANQGSEA. The CDR3 is CSVVGQPDNYGYTL. The DNA of the CDR3 is TGCAGCGTTGTAGGACAGCCCGACAACTATGGCTACACCTTA.

This clonotype was counted a few times. The V gene is TRBV7-9, the J gene TRBJ2-5; unclear D gene. The germline V and J ends were trimmed by 0 bases and 5 bases, with 4 bases remaining between them. The length of the CDR3 is 12 residues. Germline V gene data show CDR1 as SEHNR and CDR2 as FQNEAQ (reference sequence). CDR3 protein: CASSLADETQYF. Here the CDR3 DNA reads TGTGCCAGCAGCTTAGCCGACGAGACCCAGTACTTC.

The CDR3 DNA reads as TGTGCCAGCAGCTGGATCCCCAACACTGAAGCTTTCTTT. Amino acids: CASSWIPNTEAFF. The chain joins TRBV27 to TRBJ1-1; D is uncertain. V lost 6 bases and J lost 2, with 10 bases in between. CDR3 size: 13 residues. Per germline, CDR1 MNHEY and CDR2 SMNVEV (reference sequence).

In this sample, this clonotype turned up a few times. V gene TRBV12-3 or TRBV12-4 combines with J gene TRBJ2-2; 13 nucleotides agree with TRBD2. The V gene end was trimmed by 6 bases and the J gene end by 4 bases; junction bases not matched to a gene: 5. The CDR3 loop spans 16 amino acids. The CDR3 DNA reads as TGTGCCAGCAGCACCACTAGCGGGGGGGCCACCGGGGAGCTGTTTTTT. This gives the protein CASSTTSGGATGELFF.

This clonotype was counted only a few times. The genes are TRBV12-3 or TRBV12-4 and TRBJ1-5, with TRBD1 matching 9 bases. With 7 bases clipped from V and 5 bases from J, the junction kept 6 bases outside the gene matches. The CDR3 has 14 amino acids. The CDR3 spells CASTQGQGHQPQHF. In DNA, the CDR3 is TGTGCCAGCACCCAGGGACAGGGTCATCAGCCCCAGCATTTT.

This clonotype was seen only a few times. The V gene is TRBV2, the J gene TRBJ2-1; TRBD1 matches at 9 bases. The germline CDR1 and CDR2 sequences are SNHLY and FYNNEI. V shed 6 bases, J shed 2 bases, and the junction held 5 bases outside the gene matches. The CDR3 consists of 15 residues. CDR3 sequence: CASRARDRAYNEQFF. In DNA form, the CDR3 reads TGTGCCAGCAGGGCCCGGGACAGGGCCTACAATGAGCAGTTCTTC.

Points on this clonotype: A read error is possible here, since a much larger clone lies one base away. This CDR3 is missing its conserved last phenylalanine or tryptophan, likely due to a read error. The chain has TRBV29-1 and TRBJ2-1; D not resolved. This CDR3 has 11 residues. The V end was cut by 4 bases, the J end by 4 bases, with 5 bases between. Germline lookup yields CDR1 SQVTM and CDR2 ANQGSEA. The CDR3 DNA follows: TGCAGCGTTGTATATTACAATGAGCAGTTCTCC. Translation: CSVVYYNEQFS.

This clonotype was picked up many times. The gene calls are TRBV10-3 and TRBJ2-4; 9 positions agree with TRBD2. With 2 bases clipped from V and 5 bases from J, the junction kept 7 bases outside the gene matches. Germline CDR1 is ENHRY and CDR2 is SYGVKD. CDR3 length: 16 residues. CDR3 amino acids: CAISEERGARQNIQYF. CDR3 DNA: TGTGCCATCAGTGAGGAGCGGGGGGCCCGCCAAAACATTCAGTACTTC.

The sample holds many counts of this clonotype. The chain uses TRBV7-9 and TRBJ2-1; 12 bases line up with TRBD2. Germline assignment: CDR1 SEHNR and CDR2 FQNEAQ (reference sequence). The CDR3 has 16 residues. V shed 5 bases and J 7 bases; nucleotides not matched to a gene: 9. CDR3 nucleotides: TGTGCCAGCAGCATCAGACTAGCGGGAGAACAGAATGAGCAGTTCTTC. This encodes CASSIRLAGEQNEQFF.

DNA for the CDR3: TGCAGCGTTGCGATTAGGGGCTATGGCTACACCTTC. Translation gives CSVAIRGYGYTF. The chain carries TRBV29-1 and TRBJ1-2, with D possibly TRBD1 on 5 matching bases. The germline CDR1 and CDR2 sequences are SQVTM and ANQGSEA. This CDR3 has 12 residues. Trimming removed 4 bases from V and 4 bases from J, with 10 bases in between.

This clonotype was seen at least ten times. The chain couples TRBV27 to TRBJ2-7, with D unresolved. The CDR3 is made up of 13 amino acids. Trimming removed 5 bases at V and 0 bases at J, with 8 bases between. CDR1 and CDR2 from the germline V gene are MNHEY and SMNVEV (reference sequence). The CDR3 protein is CASSNVRSYEQYF. The CDR3 region has the DNA TGTGCCAGCAGTAACGTACGCTCCTACGAGCAGTACTTC.

This clonotype has more than one count but fewer than ten. V and J are TRBV11-2 and TRBJ2-7; D is ambiguous. V was cut by 4 bases and J by 5 bases, with 21 bases left in between. CDR3 length equals 16 residues. CDR1 is SGHAT, CDR2 FQNNGV, per germline. The CDR3 DNA reads as TGTGCCAGCAGCTCAGGCCCCACCGAGCCGAAGAACGAGCAGTACTTC. It codes for CASSSGPTEPKNEQYF.

In its sample, this clonotype was seen many times. The chain employs TRBV7-9 and TRBJ2-4; D unresolved. The ends were cut back, 7 bases at V and 0 bases at J, with 19 bases in the middle. Germline CDR1 SEHNR, CDR2 FQNEAQ (reference sequence). The CDR3 has 17 residues. In nucleotides, the CDR3 is TGTGCCAGCACCCCGGTGGTGGGTACACTAGCCAAAAACATTCAGTACTTC. Its protein product is CASTPVVGTLAKNIQYF. The full variable domain, in which reference TRBV7-9 and TRBJ2-4 provide the parts outside the CDR3, is DTGVSQNPRHKITKRGQNVTFRCDPISEHNRLYWYRQTLGQGPEFLTYFQNEAQLEKSRLLSDRFSAERPKGSFSTLEIQRTEQGDSAMYLCASTPVVGTLAKNIQYFGAGTRLSVL.

The genes are TRBV6-5 and TRBJ2-2; D possibly matches TRBD1 or TRBD2 (6 bases each). This CDR3 region has 15 residues. V dropped 0 bases and J dropped 7 bases, with 12 bases sitting between them. Germline CDR1 and CDR2: MNHEY and SVGAGI. The CDR3 here is CASSYSLGGGGELFF. CDR3 DNA: TGTGCCAGCAGTTACTCGTTAGGGGGAGGCGGGGAGCTGTTTTTT.

In regard to this clonotype: A much larger clone is a single base away; this may be a read error. V gene TRBV29-1 combines with J gene TRBJ2-1; TRBD1 agrees at 7 bases. This CDR3 region has 15 residues. CDR1 is SQVTM and CDR2 is ANQGSEA in the germline V gene. J was trimmed by 6 bases and V by 4 bases; bases with no gene match: 12. The CDR3 sequence is CSVALRDRLINEQFF. CDR3 coding DNA: TGCAGCGTTGCCCTAAGGGACAGACTCATCAATGAGCAGTTCTTC.

This clonotype came up a few times. J is TRBJ2-6 and V is TRBV20-1; D could derive from TRBD1 or TRBD2 (5 bases each). The CDR3 sequence is 16 residues long. Per the germline V gene, CDR1 is DFQATT and CDR2 is SNEGSKA (reference sequence). Trimming removed 5 bases from V and 0 bases from J, with 14 bases in between. This chain's CDR3 is CSARDLNYSGANVLTF. The CDR3 region has the DNA TGCAGTGCTCGGGACCTGAACTACTCTGGGGCCAACGTCCTGACTTTC.

This clonotype was seen repeatedly, ten times or more. The V call is TRBV6-1, the J call TRBJ1-1; a weak D match, TRBD1 (5 bases). Germline V lookup: CDR1 MNHNS, CDR2 SASEGT. The CDR3 loop spans 12 amino acids. Deletions cut 8 bases from V and 2 bases from J, with 9 bases between. The CDR3: CASGHHNTEAFF. CDR3 nucleotides: TGTGCCAGCGGACACCACAACACTGAAGCTTTCTTT.

This clonotype was seen repeatedly, ten times or more. CDR3 protein: CASSQDGDSPLHF. DNA of the CDR3: TGCGCCAGCAGCCAAGATGGGGATTCACCCCTCCACTTT. The chain links TRBV4-1 to TRBJ1-6; D call uncertain. The length of the CDR3 is 13 residues. The germline V gene encodes CDR1 MGHRA and CDR2 YSYEKL. V gave up 0 bases and J gave up 8 bases, with 5 bases separating them.

This clonotype showed up many times. The chain combines TRBV27 with TRBJ2-7, with no clear D. Germline CDR1 MNHEY, CDR2 SMNVEV (reference sequence). CDR3 length: 13 amino acids. Trimming removed 0 bases from V and 4 bases from J, with 7 bases in between. The CDR3 protein is CASSLSHLYEQYF. The CDR3 bases are TGTGCCAGCAGTTTATCTCACCTTTACGAGCAGTACTTC.

This chain uses TRBV12-3 or TRBV12-4 with TRBJ1-3; D uncertain. Trimming took off 7 bases at V and 4 bases at J, with 11 bases between the two ends. The CDR3 consists of 13 residues. As DNA, the CDR3 is TGTGCCAGCAAGGTTTTGCGGGGAAACACCATATATTTT. Translation gives CASKVLRGNTIYF.